The clone carrying this T cell receptor (beta chain) was observed a few times. This sample is drawn from a study of blood T cell repertoires in COVID-19. The CDR3 is 14 residues long. Trimming removed 4 bases from V and 4 bases from J; junction bases left unmatched: 4. From germline, CDR1 is MDHEN and CDR2 SYDVKM. Patients in Seattle were enrolled during active infection, then followed longitudinally. TCRdb keeps only in-frame clones here, not all; method: immunoSEQ multiplex PCR. The sample includes about 180,000 clones, more than 75% of them seen just once. The chain employs TRBV28 and TRBJ1-2, with 9 bases aligning to TRBD1. This sequence was found in a woman between 45 and 65 years old with COVID-19, enrolled during active disease. Material: peripheral blood. The CDR3 region has the DNA TGTGCCAGCAGTTCACCGACAGGGGGCTATGGCTACACCTTC. Protein product: CASSSPTGGYGYTF.